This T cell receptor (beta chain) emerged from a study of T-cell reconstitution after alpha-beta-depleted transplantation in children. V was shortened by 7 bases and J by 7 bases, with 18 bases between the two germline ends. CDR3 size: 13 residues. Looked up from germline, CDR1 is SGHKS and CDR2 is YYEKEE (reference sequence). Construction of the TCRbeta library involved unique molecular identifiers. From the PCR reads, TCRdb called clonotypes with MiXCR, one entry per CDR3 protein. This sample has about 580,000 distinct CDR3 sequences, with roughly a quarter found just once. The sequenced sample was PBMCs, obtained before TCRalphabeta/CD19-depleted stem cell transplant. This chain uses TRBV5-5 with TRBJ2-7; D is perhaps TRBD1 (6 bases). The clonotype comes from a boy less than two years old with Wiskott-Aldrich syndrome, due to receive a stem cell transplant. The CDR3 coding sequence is TGTGCCAGCGCCTGGGACACCAGGGTGGAGCAGTACTTC. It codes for CASAWDTRVEQYF.